This TCR beta chain stems from a study of T cell repertoires in aging, cancer and after chemotherapy. Study-wide findings and caveats: In each cancer cohort, median generation probability increased across chemotherapy, suggesting thymic output rebounded.

Details on this clonotype: The target antigen is unknown.

Peripheral blood genomic DNA, not sorted cells or RNA, was the template. Multiplex touch-down PCR with TRB-A/B primers amplified rearranged V-D-J TRB sequences. TCRdb passed the multiplex PCR reads through MiXCR, listing each CDR3 protein once. The sample has around 4,900 distinct CDR3 sequences, around two thirds seen once. The sequenced material came from blood. This TCR was sampled from a human donor with a solid tumor.

The CDR3 loop reads CATSREPAASTDTQYF. In nucleotides, the CDR3 is TGTGCCACCAGCAGAGAACCAGCGGCTAGCACAGATACGCAGTATTTT. The J gene is TRBJ2-3, the V gene TRBV15, with D possibly being TRBD2 (5 bases). V was trimmed by 0 bases and J by 0 bases, leaving 10 bases between them. Looked up from germline, CDR1 is LNHNV and CDR2 is YYDKDF (reference sequence). There are 16 residues in the CDR3.